This T cell receptor beta chain emerged from a study of T cell clonality in common variable immunodeficiency. In this sample, this clone turned up many times. The CDR3 extends 3 residues past the end of the read, so its final part is completed from the germline J gene. The CDR3 covers 13 residues. With 11 bases clipped from V and 7 bases from J, the junction kept 6 bases outside the gene matches. Germline V lookup: CDR1 SEHNR, CDR2 FQNEAQ (reference sequence). Donors gave roughly 5 to 8 ml heparinized peripheral whole blood. Clones were read by immunoSEQ multiplex PCR, and TCRdb kept only the in-frame ones, dropping some. The data show tens of thousands of clones, with none appearing a single time.

The chain combines TRBV7-9 with TRBJ2-1, with 12 bases that match TRBD2. The clonotype comes from a person aged 18 to 75 in good health. Input material: peripheral blood mononuclear cells. CDR3 DNA, as far as it was read: TGTGCCGGGGAGACTAGCGGGAGTAATGAG. This sequence encodes CAGETSGSNE. The whole CDR3 is CAGETSGSNEQFF.